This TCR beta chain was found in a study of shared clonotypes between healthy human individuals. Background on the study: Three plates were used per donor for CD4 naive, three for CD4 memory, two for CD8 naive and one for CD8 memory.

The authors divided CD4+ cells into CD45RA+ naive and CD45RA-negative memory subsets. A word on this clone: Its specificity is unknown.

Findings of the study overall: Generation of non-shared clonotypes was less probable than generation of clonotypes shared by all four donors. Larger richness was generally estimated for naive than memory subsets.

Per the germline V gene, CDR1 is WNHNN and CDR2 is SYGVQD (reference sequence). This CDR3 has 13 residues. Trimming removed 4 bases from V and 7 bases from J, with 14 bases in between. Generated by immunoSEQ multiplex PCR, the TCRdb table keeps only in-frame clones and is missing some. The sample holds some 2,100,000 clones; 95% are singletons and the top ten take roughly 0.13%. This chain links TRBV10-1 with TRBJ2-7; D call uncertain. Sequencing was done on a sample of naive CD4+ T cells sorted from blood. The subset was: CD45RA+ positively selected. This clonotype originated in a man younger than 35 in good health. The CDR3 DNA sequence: TGCGCCAGCAGTGGGTCTAGGGTTGGGGAGCAGTACTTC. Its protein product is CASSGSRVGEQYF.